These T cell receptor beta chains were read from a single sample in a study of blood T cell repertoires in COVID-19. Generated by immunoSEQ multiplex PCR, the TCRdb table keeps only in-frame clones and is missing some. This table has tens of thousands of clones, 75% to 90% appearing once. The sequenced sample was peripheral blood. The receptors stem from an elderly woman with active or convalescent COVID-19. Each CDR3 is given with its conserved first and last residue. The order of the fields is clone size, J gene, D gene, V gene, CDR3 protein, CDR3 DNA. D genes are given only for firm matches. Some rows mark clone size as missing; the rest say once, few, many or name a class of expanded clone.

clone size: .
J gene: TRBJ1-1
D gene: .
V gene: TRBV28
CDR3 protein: CASRGQGNFGAFF
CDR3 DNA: TGTGCCAGCAGGGGGCAGGGGAATTTCGGAGCTTTCTTT

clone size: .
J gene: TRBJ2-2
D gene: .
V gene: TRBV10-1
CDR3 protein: CASTPFGGELFF
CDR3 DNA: TGCGCCAGCACCCCGTTCGGCGGGGAGCTGTTTTTT

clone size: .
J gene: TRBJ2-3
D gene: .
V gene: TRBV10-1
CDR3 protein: CASVLLTDTQYF
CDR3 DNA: TGCGCCAGCGTCCTCCTTACAGATACGCAGTATTTT

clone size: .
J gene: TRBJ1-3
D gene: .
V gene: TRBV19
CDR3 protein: CASSIKTGFRGNTIYF
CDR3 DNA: TGTGCCAGTAGTATAAAAACAGGGTTTAGGGGAAACACCATATATTTT

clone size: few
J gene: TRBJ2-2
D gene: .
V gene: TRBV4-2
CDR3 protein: CASSQDPYKNTGELFF
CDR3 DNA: TGTGCCAGCAGCCAAGACCCCTATAAGAACACCGGGGAGCTGTTTTTT

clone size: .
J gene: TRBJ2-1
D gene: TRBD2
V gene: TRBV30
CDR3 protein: CAWSSILAGGLSSYNEQFF
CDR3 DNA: TGTGCCTGGAGTTCTATCCTAGCGGGGGGCCTCAGCTCCTACAATGAGCAGTTCTTC

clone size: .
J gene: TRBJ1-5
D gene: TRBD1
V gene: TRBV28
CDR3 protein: CASRTGQQEPQHF
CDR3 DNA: TGTGCCAGCAGGACGGGACAGCAAGAGCCCCAGCATTTT

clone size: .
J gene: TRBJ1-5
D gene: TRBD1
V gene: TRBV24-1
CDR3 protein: CATSDSGQGGLPQHF
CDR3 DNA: TGTGCCACCAGTGACTCGGGACAGGGGGGGCTGCCCCAGCATTTT

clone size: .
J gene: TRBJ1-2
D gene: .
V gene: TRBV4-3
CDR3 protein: CASSQDSYGYTF
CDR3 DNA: TGCGCCAGCAGCCAAGACAGTTATGGCTACACCTTC

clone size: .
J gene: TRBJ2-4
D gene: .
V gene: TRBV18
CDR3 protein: CASSTGLQNIQYF
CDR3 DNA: TGTGCCAGCTCAACTGGGCTTCAAAACATTCAGTACTTC

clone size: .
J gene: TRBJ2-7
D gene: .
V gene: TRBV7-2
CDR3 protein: CASRASPSHEQYF
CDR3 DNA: TGTGCCAGCAGAGCCTCACCTAGCCACGAGCAGTACTTC

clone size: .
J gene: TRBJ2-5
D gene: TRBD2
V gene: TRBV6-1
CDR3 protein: CASSEEASGGQRETQYF
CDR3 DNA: TGTGCCAGCAGTGAAGAGGCTAGCGGGGGCCAAAGAGAGACCCAGTACTTC

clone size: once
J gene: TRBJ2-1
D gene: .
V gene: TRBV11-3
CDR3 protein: CASSFLGSGGKLQSYNEQFF
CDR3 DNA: TGTGCCAGCAGCTTTCTCGGTAGCGGAGGGAAATTACAGTCCTACAATGAGCAGTTCTTC

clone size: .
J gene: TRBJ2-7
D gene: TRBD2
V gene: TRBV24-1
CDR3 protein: CATSVGPGLAVPF
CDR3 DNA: TGTGCCACCAGTGTCGGTCCGGGACTAGCGGTTCCTTTC